Sequencing of this TCR beta chain was carried out in a study of radiotherapy plus CTLA-4 blockade in lung cancer. As for this clone: Its matching antigen is unknown.

Study results and limitations: Early blood T cell clone changes and increased post-radiation serum interferon-beta were reportedly the strongest response predictors.

The CDR3 length is 14 residues. The germline gives CDR1 MNHEY, CDR2 SVGAGI. With 2 bases removed from V and 6 bases from J, the gap between germline ends came to 13 bases. This table comes from immunoSEQ multiplex PCR, and its TCRdb copy is limited to in-frame clones, with some not included. The table shows roughly 86,000 clones, with less than 90% occurring only once. The receptor comes from a human donor with non-small cell lung cancer who had stable disease on radiotherapy plus ipilimumab. This chain links TRBV6-5 with TRBJ1-1; perhaps TRBD1 as D (5 bases). Source: peripheral blood, taken from a patient treated with radiotherapy plus ipilimumab. CDR3 in amino acids: CASSYLSGKAEAFF. The CDR3 bases are TGTGCCAGCAGTTACCTCTCAGGGAAGGCTGAAGCTTTCTTT.